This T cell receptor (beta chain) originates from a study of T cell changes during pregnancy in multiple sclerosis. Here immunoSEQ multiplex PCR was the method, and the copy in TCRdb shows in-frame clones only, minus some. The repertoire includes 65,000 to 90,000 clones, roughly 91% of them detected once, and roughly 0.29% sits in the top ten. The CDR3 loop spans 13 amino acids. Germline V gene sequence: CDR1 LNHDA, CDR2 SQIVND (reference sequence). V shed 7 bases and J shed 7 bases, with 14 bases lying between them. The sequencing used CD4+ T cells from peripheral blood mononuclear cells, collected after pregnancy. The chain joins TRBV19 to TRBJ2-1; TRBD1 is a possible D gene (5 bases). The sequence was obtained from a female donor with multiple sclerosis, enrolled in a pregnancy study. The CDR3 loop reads CASISQGKNEQFF. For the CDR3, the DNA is TGTGCCAGTATCTCTCAGGGCAAGAATGAGCAGTTCTTC.